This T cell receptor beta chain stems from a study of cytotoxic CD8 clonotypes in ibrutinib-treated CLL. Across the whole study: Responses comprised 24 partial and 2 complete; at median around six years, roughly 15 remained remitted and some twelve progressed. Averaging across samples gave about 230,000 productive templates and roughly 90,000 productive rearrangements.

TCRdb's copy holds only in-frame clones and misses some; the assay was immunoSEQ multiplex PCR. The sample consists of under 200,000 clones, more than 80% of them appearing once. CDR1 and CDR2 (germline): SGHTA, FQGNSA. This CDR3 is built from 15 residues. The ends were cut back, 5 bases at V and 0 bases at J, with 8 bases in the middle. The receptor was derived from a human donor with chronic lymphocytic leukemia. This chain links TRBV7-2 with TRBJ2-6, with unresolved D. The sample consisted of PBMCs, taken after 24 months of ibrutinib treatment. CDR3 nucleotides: TGTGCCAGCAGCCCGAAACCCTCTGGGGCCAACGTCCTGACTTTC. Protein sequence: CASSPKPSGANVLTF. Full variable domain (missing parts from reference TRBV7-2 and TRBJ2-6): GAGVSQSPSNKVTEKGKDVELRCDPISGHTALYWYRQSLGQGLEFLIYFQGNSAPDKSGLPSDRFSAERTGGSVSTLTIQRTQQEDSAVYLCASSPKPSGANVLTFGAGSRLTVL.